Described below is a single T cell receptor (beta chain) sequence and its context. Antigen unknown. This entry belongs to a study of blood T cells in healthy people across ages. Study-wide results and limits: Per-million-T-cell TCR beta diversity fell roughly linearly with age.

The germline V gene encodes CDR1 KGHSH and CDR2 LQKENI. The V and J ends lost 0 bases and 2 bases respectively, with 7 bases between them. The CDR3 runs 15 residues. PCR was performed a second time for roughly 7 to 12 cycles using a sample-barcoded 5' primer and a J-beta primer mix. TCRdb used MiXCR to reprocess the 5' RACE reads, holding one entry per CDR3 protein. The data show around 1,100,000 distinct CDR3 sequences, around two fifths seen once. The sequenced sample was blood. The chain has TRBV18 and TRBJ2-2, with a weak D call TRBD1 (6 bases). This TCR was recovered from a man younger than 35 in good health. The CDR3 region has the DNA TGTGCCAGCTCACCACCGGACAGCAACACCGGGGAGCTGTTTTTT. Its protein is CASSPPDSNTGELFF.